This is a list of T cell receptor beta chains from one sample in a study of T-cell memory formation after mild COVID-19. Each CDR3 protein gets one entry after TCRdb re-called the 5' RACE reads with MiXCR. Counted here are hundreds of thousands of distinct CDR3 sequences, about a fifth occurring once; the ten biggest clones make up around 13%. Sequences were obtained from PBMCs or a T cell subset sorted from them (not recorded which). The source of these receptors is an adult woman who had mild COVID-19 (a few samples of this study predate the infection). Cell type and time point are not known. The CDR3 runs from the conserved cysteine through the conserved F or W. The order of the fields is D gene, J gene, clone size, V gene, CDR3 DNA, CDR3 protein. The D gene is left open where the match is weak. Size tells how often a clone was seen (once, few, many) or the class of an expanded clone, and some rows leave it out.

d_gene: .; j_gene: TRBJ1-4; abundance: .; v_gene: TRBV7-2; CDR3nt: TGTGCCAGCAGCTTACGGACAATTAATGAAAAACTGTTTTTT; CDR3aa: CASSLRTINEKLFF
d_gene: .; j_gene: TRBJ2-7; abundance: few; v_gene: TRBV12-3/TRBV12-4; CDR3nt: TGTGCCAGCAAACCCGGACCCTCTAGCACCTACGAGCAGTACTTC; CDR3aa: CASKPGPSSTYEQYF
d_gene: .; j_gene: TRBJ1-6; abundance: .; v_gene: TRBV12-3/TRBV12-4; CDR3nt: TGTGCCAGCAGTTTTTGGGGGGGGAGTTCACCCCTCCACTTT; CDR3aa: CASSFWGGSSPLHF
d_gene: .; j_gene: TRBJ2-7; abundance: .; v_gene: TRBV20-1; CDR3nt: TGCAGTGCTAGAGAGGGCGACCCCTACGAGCAGTACTTC; CDR3aa: CSAREGDPYEQYF
d_gene: .; j_gene: TRBJ1-3; abundance: .; v_gene: TRBV6-1; CDR3nt: TGTGCCAGCAATCGCAGGGAAAGCACCATATATTTT; CDR3aa: CASNRRESTIYF
d_gene: .; j_gene: TRBJ1-1; abundance: few; v_gene: TRBV25-1; CDR3nt: TGTGCCAGCAAGGTCACAGGGAACACTGAAGCTTTCTTT; CDR3aa: CASKVTGNTEAFF
d_gene: TRBD1; j_gene: TRBJ2-4; abundance: .; v_gene: TRBV29-1; CDR3nt: TGCAGCGTCGGGGGAGGCCAGGGGGCGTCCAAAAACATTCAGTACTTC; CDR3aa: CSVGGGQGASKNIQYF
d_gene: .; j_gene: TRBJ1-1; abundance: few; v_gene: TRBV5-1; CDR3nt: TGCGCCAGCAGCTTGGCACGGGACGGGAACACTGAAGCTTTCTTT; CDR3aa: CASSLARDGNTEAFF
d_gene: .; j_gene: TRBJ1-5; abundance: .; v_gene: TRBV27; CDR3nt: TGTGCCAGCAGTTTAGGGGAGGGTTCCTATCAGCCCCAGCATTTT; CDR3aa: CASSLGEGSYQPQHF
d_gene: .; j_gene: TRBJ1-2; abundance: .; v_gene: TRBV5-1; CDR3nt: TGCGCCAGCAGCTTGGATGGGGATTTTAGTTATGGCTACACCTTC; CDR3aa: CASSLDGDFSYGYTF
d_gene: .; j_gene: TRBJ1-1; abundance: few; v_gene: TRBV5-1; CDR3nt: TGCGCCAGCAGCATACTCGGGGGAGACACTGAAGCTTTCTTT; CDR3aa: CASSILGGDTEAFF
d_gene: TRBD1; j_gene: TRBJ1-5; abundance: .; v_gene: TRBV12-3/TRBV12-4; CDR3nt: TGTGCCAGCAGGTTCGACAGGGGCCCCAATCAGCCCCAGCATTTT; CDR3aa: CASRFDRGPNQPQHF
d_gene: .; j_gene: TRBJ1-1; abundance: few; v_gene: TRBV29-1; CDR3nt: TGCAGCGTTATCCAGGCCGCTGAAGCTTTCTTT; CDR3aa: CSVIQAAEAFF
d_gene: TRBD1; j_gene: TRBJ2-2; abundance: .; v_gene: TRBV6-2/TRBV6-3; CDR3nt: TGTGCCAGCAGTTCTGGCCCCCCCGGGACAGGGGGCACCGGGGAGCTGTTTTTT; CDR3aa: CASSSGPPGTGGTGELFF
d_gene: .; j_gene: TRBJ2-5; abundance: few; v_gene: TRBV7-8; CDR3nt: TGTGCCAGCAGCTGGCCTGGAGAGACCCAGTACTTC; CDR3aa: CASSWPGETQYF
d_gene: .; j_gene: TRBJ2-7; abundance: .; v_gene: TRBV7-9; CDR3nt: TGTGCCAGCAGCTTAGCAGTGGGTGTGGGCTCCTACGAGCAGTACTTC; CDR3aa: CASSLAVGVGSYEQYF
d_gene: TRBD1; j_gene: TRBJ1-1; abundance: few; v_gene: TRBV5-5; CDR3nt: TGTGCCAGCAGCCCACTACCGACAGGGGCTGGGACTGAAGCTTTCTTT; CDR3aa: CASSPLPTGAGTEAFF
d_gene: .; j_gene: TRBJ2-5; abundance: .; v_gene: TRBV20-1; CDR3nt: TGCAGTGCTAGAAGGAAAGGTGTTGGCTGGTGGCAAGAGACCCAGTACTTC; CDR3aa: CSARRKGVGWWQETQYF
d_gene: TRBD1; j_gene: TRBJ2-7; abundance: few; v_gene: TRBV20-1; CDR3nt: TGCAGTGCCAAGATGGGGGCAGGGGGTGGCTACGAGCAGTACTTC; CDR3aa: CSAKMGAGGGYEQYF
d_gene: .; j_gene: TRBJ2-7; abundance: .; v_gene: TRBV20-1; CDR3nt: TGCAGTGCTACCGTAGGGATTTACGAGCAGTACTTC; CDR3aa: CSATVGIYEQYF
d_gene: TRBD1; j_gene: TRBJ2-1; abundance: few; v_gene: TRBV24-1; CDR3nt: TGTGCCACCAGTTCCTCCGGGACAGGGGGCAATGAGCAGTTCTTC; CDR3aa: CATSSSGTGGNEQFF
d_gene: .; j_gene: TRBJ1-4; abundance: .; v_gene: TRBV29-1; CDR3nt: TGCAGCGTTGCCGCGGCAGTAAATAATGAAAAACTGTTTTTT; CDR3aa: CSVAAAVNNEKLFF
d_gene: TRBD1; j_gene: TRBJ1-2; abundance: .; v_gene: TRBV3-1; CDR3nt: TGTGCCAGCAGCCCATCAGACAGGGGCGGAATTGCGGGCTACACCTTC; CDR3aa: CASSPSDRGGIAGYTF
d_gene: .; j_gene: TRBJ2-2; abundance: few; v_gene: TRBV12-3/TRBV12-4; CDR3nt: TGTGCCAGCAGTTTACCCAGTCCCACCGGGGAGCTGTTTTTT; CDR3aa: CASSLPSPTGELFF
d_gene: .; j_gene: TRBJ2-7; abundance: few; v_gene: TRBV6-2/TRBV6-3; CDR3nt: TGTGCCAGCCTTCTATCGGGAGAATCCTACGAGCAGTACTTC; CDR3aa: CASLLSGESYEQYF
d_gene: .; j_gene: TRBJ1-2; abundance: .; v_gene: TRBV12-3/TRBV12-4; CDR3nt: TGTGCCAGCAGTTTATTTTTATCTGGACAGCTCAAACCCCACTATGGCTACACCTTC; CDR3aa: CASSLFLSGQLKPHYGYTF
d_gene: TRBD1; j_gene: TRBJ1-2; abundance: .; v_gene: TRBV5-1; CDR3nt: TGCGCCAGCAGCGAAGGGGGCGGAGGCTATGGCTACACCTTC; CDR3aa: CASSEGGGGYGYTF
d_gene: .; j_gene: TRBJ2-3; abundance: few; v_gene: TRBV30; CDR3nt: TGTGCCTGGAGTGTAAAAGGACCAGTTGTGGATACGCAGTATTTT; CDR3aa: CAWSVKGPVVDTQYF
d_gene: .; j_gene: TRBJ1-1; abundance: .; v_gene: TRBV6-5; CDR3nt: TGTGCCAGCAGTTATACAGGGCGGACTGAAGCTTTCTTT; CDR3aa: CASSYTGRTEAFF
d_gene: TRBD1; j_gene: TRBJ2-7; abundance: few; v_gene: TRBV5-1; CDR3nt: TGCGCCAGCAGCTTGGGACAGGGGACGAACGAGCAGTACTTC; CDR3aa: CASSLGQGTNEQYF
d_gene: .; j_gene: TRBJ2-5; abundance: .; v_gene: TRBV20-1; CDR3nt: TGCAGTGCTAGGGTTCCTGGGACTGCGGAGACCCAGTACTTC; CDR3aa: CSARVPGTAETQYF
d_gene: TRBD1; j_gene: TRBJ2-3; abundance: few; v_gene: TRBV7-2; CDR3nt: TGTGCCAGCAGCCCCTCCCCGAGGGGACAGCCCACAGATACGCAGTATTTT; CDR3aa: CASSPSPRGQPTDTQYF
d_gene: TRBD2; j_gene: TRBJ2-1; abundance: .; v_gene: TRBV12-3/TRBV12-4; CDR3nt: TGTGCCAGCAGCCCGAGCGGGGAATCCTACAATGAGCAGTTCTTC; CDR3aa: CASSPSGESYNEQFF
d_gene: TRBD2; j_gene: TRBJ2-2; abundance: few; v_gene: TRBV4-3; CDR3nt: TGCGCCAGCAGCCCCGGGTGGGGCGGGGGTCCGAACACCGGGGAGCTGTTTTTT; CDR3aa: CASSPGWGGGPNTGELFF
d_gene: .; j_gene: TRBJ2-1; abundance: few; v_gene: TRBV29-1; CDR3nt: TGCAGCGTTGCTTGGAGAGTGGATTACAATGAGCAGTTCTTC; CDR3aa: CSVAWRVDYNEQFF
d_gene: .; j_gene: TRBJ2-7; abundance: few; v_gene: TRBV2; CDR3nt: TGTGCCAGCGCCCTGCGGGGGCTCTGGTACGAGCAGTACTTC; CDR3aa: CASALRGLWYEQYF
d_gene: .; j_gene: TRBJ1-1; abundance: many; v_gene: TRBV7-9; CDR3nt: TGTGCCAGCAGCCCCCAGATGGGAGGCACTGAAGCTTTCTTT; CDR3aa: CASSPQMGGTEAFF
d_gene: TRBD2; j_gene: TRBJ2-2; abundance: .; v_gene: TRBV12-3/TRBV12-4; CDR3nt: TGTGCCAGCAGCCTCCTTGCGGGGGGACGCACCGGGGAGCTGTTTTTT; CDR3aa: CASSLLAGGRTGELFF
d_gene: .; j_gene: TRBJ1-3; abundance: few; v_gene: TRBV9; CDR3nt: TGTGCCAGCAGCGTAGGTACGGACCCCTCTGGAAACACCATATATTTT; CDR3aa: CASSVGTDPSGNTIYF
d_gene: .; j_gene: TRBJ2-3; abundance: .; v_gene: TRBV5-1; CDR3nt: TGCGCCAGCAGCTTGGAGTCTACGCAGTATTTT; CDR3aa: CASSLESTQYF
d_gene: TRBD1; j_gene: TRBJ2-7; abundance: few; v_gene: TRBV18; CDR3nt: TGTGCCAGCTCACCACCGGGACAGGAGTACGAGCAGTACTTC; CDR3aa: CASSPPGQEYEQYF